Following are 2 T cell receptor beta chains from one sample sequenced in a study of OX40 agonist ivuxolimab in advanced cancers. Using immunoSEQ multiplex PCR, the repertoire was profiled, and TCRdb retains in-frame clones only, with some absent. Here the sample spans around 80,000 clones, 88% being singletons. The material was CD4+ or CD8+ T cells sorted from blood, obtained in a trial of the OX40 agonist ivuxolimab. These receptors came from an adult with an advanced solid tumor such as melanoma, head and neck, liver or kidney cancer.

Only one count was recorded for this clone. The rearrangement links TRBV6-5 to TRBJ2-7; D is uncertain. Deletions cut 6 bases from V and 4 bases from J, with 19 bases between. CDR3 length: 15 residues. Germline V gives CDR1 MNHEY, CDR2 SVGAGI. The DNA of the CDR3 is TGTGCCAGCAGGCCCACTTACGAGCGCTTTTACGAGCAGTACTTC. Encoded protein: CASRPTYERFYEQYF.

This chain connects TRBV28 to TRBJ2-7; 9 nucleotides agree with TRBD1. The CDR3 contains 15 residues. After removal of 6 bases from V and 0 bases from J, the junction contained 6 bases not matched to a gene. The germline gives CDR1 MDHEN, CDR2 SYDVKM. The CDR3 DNA sequence: TGTGCCAGCAGGAGGACAGGGGCCAGCTCCTACGAGCAGTACTTC. Residues: CASRRTGASSYEQYF.